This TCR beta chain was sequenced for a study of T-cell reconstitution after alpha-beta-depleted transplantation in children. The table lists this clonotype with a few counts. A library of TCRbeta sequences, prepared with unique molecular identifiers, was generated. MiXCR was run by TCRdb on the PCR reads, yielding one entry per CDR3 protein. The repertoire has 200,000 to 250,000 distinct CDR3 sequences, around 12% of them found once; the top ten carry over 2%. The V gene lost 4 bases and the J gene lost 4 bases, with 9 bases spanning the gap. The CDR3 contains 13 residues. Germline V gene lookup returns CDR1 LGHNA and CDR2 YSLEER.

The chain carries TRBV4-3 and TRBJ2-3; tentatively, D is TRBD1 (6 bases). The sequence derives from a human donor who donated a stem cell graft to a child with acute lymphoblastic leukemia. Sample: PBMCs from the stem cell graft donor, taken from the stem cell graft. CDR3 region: CASSRGGADTQYF. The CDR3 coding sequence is TGCGCCAGCAGCCGAGGGGGAGCAGATACGCAGTATTTT.